The 23 T cell receptor beta chains in this list originate from one sample, sequenced in a study of cytotoxic CD8 clonotypes in ibrutinib-treated CLL. Profiling relied on immunoSEQ multiplex PCR, and the TCRdb table lists in-frame clones only, not all of them. This sample has 300,000 to 400,000 clones, with roughly 67% found just once. The source material was PBMCs, sampled after 36 months of ibrutinib treatment. The source of these receptors is a human donor with chronic lymphocytic leukemia.

This clone was counted between two and nine times. V is TRBV2 and J is TRBJ2-1; weak D call: TRBD1 (6 bases). The germline V gene has CDR1 SNHLY and CDR2 FYNNEI. Deletions cut 7 bases from V and 9 bases from J, with 10 bases between. CDR3 length: 11 residues. CDR3 bases: TGTGCCAGCACCACAGGGATTGAGCAGTTCTTC. Its protein is CASTTGIEQFF.

The chain carries TRBV6-1 and TRBJ1-5, with 7 bases fitting TRBD1. Germline loops: CDR1 MNHNS, CDR2 SASEGT. J gave up 4 bases and V 6 bases, and 3 bases lay outside the gene matches. The CDR3 is 13 amino acids. This chain's CDR3 is CASRGTANQPQHF. The CDR3 coding sequence is TGTGCCAGCAGGGGGACAGCTAATCAGCCCCAGCATTTT.

The chain couples TRBV6-5 to TRBJ2-7; possible D gene TRBD2, 6 bases. In germline, CDR1 is MNHEY, CDR2 SVGAGI. This CDR3 has 14 residues. The V gene lost 6 bases and the J gene lost 2 bases, with 14 bases spanning the gap. The CDR3 sequence: CASRAGRTTYEQYF. Written as DNA, the CDR3 is TGTGCCAGCAGGGCGGGACGGACCACCTACGAGCAGTACTTC.

The CDR3 loop is CASSQDKWGSSFGELFF. The CDR3 DNA reads as TGTGCCAGCAGCCAAGATAAGTGGGGATCATCTTTCGGGGAGCTGTTTTTT. The V gene is TRBV14, the J gene TRBJ2-2; D not certain. The length of the CDR3 is 17 residues. The ends were cut back, 0 bases at V and 7 bases at J, with 18 bases in the middle. Germline assignment: CDR1 SGHDN and CDR2 FVKESK.

CDR3 protein: CASSRGGGRETQYF. The DNA for the CDR3 is TGTGCCAGCAGCCGAGGGGGGGGCAGAGAGACCCAGTACTTC. The chain joins TRBV6-5 to TRBJ2-5; TRBD2 might be the D (7 bases). V lost 6 bases and J 4 bases, leaving 15 bases between the germline ends. Germline lookup yields CDR1 MNHEY and CDR2 SVGAGI. The CDR3 length is 14 residues.

The rearrangement joins TRBV7-2 to TRBJ2-6; TRBD1 is a possible D gene (6 bases). Trimming left V 4 bases short and J 3 bases short, with 13 bases between. Looked up from germline, CDR1 is SGHTA and CDR2 is FQGNSA. The CDR3 is 16 amino acids. CDR3 in amino acids: CASSSQGLGGANVLTF. The CDR3 DNA follows: TGTGCCAGCAGCTCACAGGGTTTAGGTGGGGCCAACGTCCTGACTTTC.

The chain combines TRBV11-2 with TRBJ2-1; tentatively, D is TRBD1 (5 bases). In germline, CDR1 is SGHAT, CDR2 FQNNGV. V dropped 3 bases and J dropped 2 bases, with 11 bases sitting between them. This CDR3 is 15 amino acids long. CDR3 in amino acids: CASSFDQGAYNEQFF. In DNA, the CDR3 is TGTGCCAGCAGCTTCGACCAGGGCGCCTACAATGAGCAGTTCTTC.

This clone was detected once. The chain recombines TRBV7-2 with TRBJ2-2, with TRBD1 as a possible D gene (6 bases). The V end was cut by 5 bases, the J end by 7 bases, with 14 bases between. This CDR3 contains 14 residues. Germline CDR1 and CDR2: SGHTA and FQGNSA. For the CDR3, the DNA is TGTGCCAGCAGCCCAAGGACAGTTTTCGGGGAGCTGTTTTTT. This translates into CASSPRTVFGELFF.

In this sample, this clone turned up a few times. V is TRBV4-1 and J is TRBJ1-5; D unclear. This CDR3 region has 15 residues. V was clipped by 3 bases and J by 4 bases, with 13 bases between them. Germline CDR1 is MGHRA and CDR2 is YSYEKL. The CDR3: CASSQGLGANQPQHF. The CDR3 DNA reads as TGCGCCAGCAGCCAGGGGTTGGGAGCGAATCAGCCCCAGCATTTT.

The chain uses TRBV9 and TRBJ2-3; 9 nucleotides align to TRBD1. Trimming cost V 2 bases and J 2 bases; bases outside gene matches: 3. Germline lookup yields CDR1 SGDLS and CDR2 YYNGEE. This CDR3 spans 15 amino acids. DNA for the CDR3: TGTGCCAGCAGCGTGGGACAGGGATACACAGATACGCAGTATTTT. Protein product: CASSVGQGYTDTQYF. The complete variable domain, with remaining parts taken from reference TRBV9 and TRBJ2-3, reads DSGVTQTPKHLITATGQRVTLRCSPRSGDLSVYWYQQSLDQGLQFLIQYYNGEERAKGNILERFSAQQFPDLHSELNLSSLELGDSALYFCASSVGQGYTDTQYFGPGTRLTVL.

This clone came up a few times. The chain links TRBV18 to TRBJ1-2; D is perhaps TRBD1 (5 bases). The CDR3 totals 13 residues. The V end was cut by 0 bases, the J end by 6 bases, with 8 bases between. In germline, CDR1 is KGHSH, CDR2 LQKENI. CDR3 DNA sequence: TGTGCCAGCTCACCACCGGGGGGTCATGGCTACACCTTC. Protein sequence: CASSPPGGHGYTF.

The chain uses TRBV28 and TRBJ2-7, with D unclear. V lost 2 bases and J lost 0, with 5 bases in between. The CDR3 contains 13 residues. Germline assignment: CDR1 MDHEN and CDR2 SYDVKM. As DNA, the CDR3 is TGTGCCAGCAGTTTACCAACCTCCTACGAGCAGTACTTC. Residues: CASSLPTSYEQYF.

This chain uses TRBV7-2 with TRBJ1-2; 12 nucleotides agree with TRBD1. The V gene's germline CDR1 is SGHTA and CDR2 FQGNSA. CDR3 size: 13 residues. Germline trimming cut 4 bases from V and 7 bases from J; bases unmatched to any gene: 1. CDR3 sequence reads: CASSWDRGLGYTF. The CDR3 DNA follows: TGTGCCAGCAGCTGGGACAGGGGGCTTGGCTACACCTTC. Using reference TRBV7-2 and TRBJ1-2 for the parts outside the CDR3, the full variable domain is GAGVSQSPSNKVTEKGKDVELRCDPISGHTALYWYRQSLGQGLEFLIYFQGNSAPDKSGLPSDRFSAERTGGSVSTLTIQRTQQEDSAVYLCASSWDRGLGYTFGSGTRLTVV.

The gene calls are TRBV29-1 and TRBJ2-2; D perhaps matches TRBD1 (6 bases). Germline V lookup: CDR1 SQVTM, CDR2 ANQGSEA. There are 15 residues in the CDR3. V was shortened by 5 bases and J by 6 bases, with 19 bases between the two germline ends. The CDR3 spells CSVFHPKQGSGELFF. The DNA of the CDR3 is TGCAGCGTTTTCCATCCTAAACAGGGATCCGGGGAGCTGTTTTTT.

This clone occurred a few times. The rearrangement links TRBV28 to TRBJ1-5, with 7 nucleotides matching TRBD1. V was clipped by 2 bases and J by 0 bases; unmatched bases: 7. This CDR3 spans 17 amino acids. From germline, CDR1 is MDHEN and CDR2 SYDVKM. The DNA of the CDR3 is TGTGCCAGCAGTTTAGGGACAGCTAGATATAGCAATCAGCCCCAGCATTTT. The encoded protein is CASSLGTARYSNQPQHF.

The gene calls are TRBV5-1 and TRBJ2-1, with a weak D call TRBD2 (5 bases). From germline, CDR1 is SGHRS and CDR2 YFSETQ. V was cut by 0 bases and J by 7 bases, with 17 bases left in between. The CDR3 spans 16 residues. CDR3 sequence reads: CASSLELRASGNEQFF. CDR3 coding DNA: TGCGCCAGCAGCTTGGAATTACGGGCCTCGGGGAATGAGCAGTTCTTC.

This sequence joins TRBV6-1 and TRBJ2-1; TRBD2 aligns across 7 bases. Germline V CDR1 and CDR2: MNHNS, SASEGT. This CDR3 has 16 amino acids. The junction had 12 bases not matched to a gene; V was cut back by 2 bases and J by 8 bases. The CDR3 is CASSERASGWWDEQFF. The CDR3 DNA is TGTGCCAGCAGTGAAAGGGCTAGCGGATGGTGGGATGAGCAGTTCTTC.

V is TRBV10-3 and J is TRBJ2-5; 14 bases are a match to TRBD2. The germline V gene has CDR1 ENHRY and CDR2 SYGVKD. V gave up 10 bases and J gave up 4 bases; unmatched junction bases: 8. The CDR3 sequence is 15 residues long. CDR3 DNA: TGTGCCAGTAGGACTAGCGGGAGGACCGGAGAGACCCAGTACTTC. Translated: CASRTSGRTGETQYF.

In its sample, this clone was seen a few times. The chain has TRBV19 and TRBJ1-2; D not certain. Germline assignment: CDR1 LNHDA and CDR2 SQIVND (reference sequence). V was trimmed by 5 bases and J by 5 bases, leaving 12 bases between them. This CDR3 is built from 13 residues. CDR3 nucleotide sequence: TGTGCCAGTAGTCGGGAGAGAATATATGGCTACACCTTC. This gives the protein CASSRERIYGYTF. Supplemented by reference TRBV19 and TRBJ1-2, the full variable domain reads DGGITQSPKYLFRKEGQNVTLSCEQNLNHDAMYWYRQDPGQGLRLIYYSQIVNDFQKGDIAEGYSVSREKKESFPLTVTSAQKNPTAFYLCASSRERIYGYTFGSGTRLTVV.

This sequence joins TRBV19 and TRBJ2-1, with 7 bases aligning to TRBD2. The CDR3 consists of 17 residues. V lost 5 bases, J lost 0 bases, and 10 bases stayed unmatched. Germline V CDR1 and CDR2: LNHDA, SQIVND (reference sequence). CDR3 coding DNA: TGTGCCAGTAGTTCTAGCGGTCTGCCTAGCTCCTACAATGAGCAGTTCTTC. Its protein product is CASSSSGLPSSYNEQFF.

This chain links TRBV5-6 with TRBJ2-3, with 7 positions matching TRBD2. V shed 3 bases, J shed 0 bases, and the junction held 7 bases outside the gene matches. The CDR3 has 16 residues. Germline V gene sequence: CDR1 SGHDT, CDR2 YYEEEE. The CDR3 spells CASSSQRDRSTDTQYF. CDR3 sequence (DNA): TGTGCCAGCAGCTCGCAGCGGGATCGAAGCACAGATACGCAGTATTTT.

V is TRBV7-9 and J is TRBJ1-3; TRBD1 might be the D (6 bases). This CDR3 comprises 13 residues. From germline, CDR1 is SEHNR and CDR2 FQNEAQ (reference sequence). The V and J ends lost 8 bases and 0 bases respectively, with 8 bases between them. The CDR3 DNA follows: TGTGCCAGCCTCAGGGGCTCTGGAAACACCATATATTTT. Protein: CASLRGSGNTIYF.

This clone occurred a few times. The genes are TRBV7-9 and TRBJ1-2; D unresolved. CDR3 size: 14 residues. V lost 0 bases and J lost 8, with 13 bases in between. The germline CDR1 and CDR2 sequences are SEHNR and FQNEAQ (reference sequence). In DNA, the CDR3 is TGTGCCAGCAGCTTAGCGGCCCAGGAGTTGGGCTACACCTTC. Its protein product is CASSLAAQELGYTF.